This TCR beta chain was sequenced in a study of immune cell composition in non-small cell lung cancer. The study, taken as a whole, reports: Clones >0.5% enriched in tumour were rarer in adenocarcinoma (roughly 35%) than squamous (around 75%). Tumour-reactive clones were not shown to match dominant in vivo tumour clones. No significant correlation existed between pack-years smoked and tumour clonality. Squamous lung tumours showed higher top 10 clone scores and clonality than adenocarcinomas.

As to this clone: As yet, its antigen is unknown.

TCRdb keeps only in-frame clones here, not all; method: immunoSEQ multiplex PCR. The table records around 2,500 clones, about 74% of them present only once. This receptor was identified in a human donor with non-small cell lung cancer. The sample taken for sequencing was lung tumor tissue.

CDR3 protein: CASRKRGAGYQETQYF. For the CDR3, the DNA is TGTGCCAGCAGAAAAAGGGGAGCGGGGTACCAAGAGACCCAGTACTTC. This chain links TRBV7-6 with TRBJ2-5; 7 bases align to TRBD2. The length of the CDR3 is 16 residues. Trimming removed 6 bases from V and 0 bases from J; junction bases left unmatched: 10. CDR1 is SGHVS, CDR2 FNYEAQ, per germline.